These 26 T cell receptor beta chains share one sample of origin, sequenced in a study of regulatory T cells in long-lasting Graves disease. Time point specified: newly diagnosed GD, antithyroid drugs for less than 3 months. Extracted PBMC RNA gave rise to the TCR library. The authors built TCR beta libraries using iRepertoire HTBI primers and Arm-PCR of CDR3 regions. TCRdb ran MiXCR on the multiplex PCR reads and lists one entry per CDR3 protein. The table has hundreds of thousands of distinct CDR3 sequences, 15% seen once. The source was peripheral blood mononuclear cells (PBMCs), collected at new diagnosis, from a patient treated with antithyroid drugs. The origin of the receptors is a female donor with Graves disease.

The V gene is TRBV19, the J gene TRBJ1-1, with D unclear. The CDR3 loop spans 13 amino acids. V lost 8 bases to trimming and J lost 1 base, with 11 bases between them. Germline CDR1 LNHDA, CDR2 SQIVND (reference sequence). The CDR3, as DNA: TGTGCCAGTTCTACGAATGGGAACACTGAAGCTTTCTTT. Translated: CASSTNGNTEAFF.

In this sample, this clonotype turned up many times. The chain recombines TRBV20-1 with TRBJ2-7; 9 nucleotides agree with TRBD2. CDR1 is DFQATT, CDR2 SNEGSKA, per germline (reference sequence). After removal of 0 bases from V and 3 bases from J, the junction contained 9 bases not matched to a gene. There are 16 residues in the CDR3. CDR3 in DNA: TGCAGTGCTAGAGATTCAGTGGCGGGAGGGCTCTACGAGCAGTACTTC. It yields the protein CSARDSVAGGLYEQYF.

The rearrangement links TRBV28 to TRBJ2-7, with 10 bases fitting TRBD1. The CDR3 is made up of 15 amino acids. Germline trimming cut 8 bases from V and 1 base from J; bases unmatched to any gene: 8. Germline lookup yields CDR1 MDHEN and CDR2 SYDVKM. The CDR3 sequence: CASFSGTGVSYEQYF. In DNA form, the CDR3 reads TGTGCCAGCTTTTCCGGGACAGGGGTTTCCTACGAGCAGTACTTC.

In its sample, this clonotype was seen many times. The rearrangement links TRBV30 to TRBJ2-3; tentatively, D is TRBD1 or TRBD2 (6 bases each). This CDR3 comprises 13 residues. Looked up from germline, CDR1 is GTSNPN and CDR2 is SVGIG (reference sequence). V was shortened by 4 bases and J by 0 bases, with 8 bases between the two germline ends. In nucleotides, the CDR3 is TGTGCCTGGAAGGGGGGCAGCACAGATACGCAGTATTTT. As protein: CAWKGGSTDTQYF. The full variable domain, rest sourced from reference TRBV30 and TRBJ2-3, is SQTIHQWPATLVQPVGSPLSLECTVEGTSNPNLYWYRQAAGRGLQLLFYSVGIGQISSEVPQNLSASRPQDRQFILSSKKLLLSDSGFYLCAWKGGSTDTQYFGPGTRLTVL.

Of note for this clonotype: A far bigger clonotype differs at one base, so this is likely a read error. J is TRBJ2-7 and V is TRBV5-1; 10 nucleotides line up with TRBD2. This CDR3 is built from 14 residues. V was pared by 3 bases and J by 7 bases, with 7 bases of the junction left unmatched. Germline loops: CDR1 SGHRS, CDR2 YFSETQ. Here the CDR3 reads CASSWTSGLAEQYF. The CDR3 bases are TGCGCCAGCAGCTGGACTAGCGGACTCGCTGAGCAGTACTTC.

This clonotype was recorded a few times. This sequence may be a read error, since a much larger clone differs from it by one base. The chain recombines TRBV11-3 with TRBJ1-2; perhaps TRBD1 as D (5 bases). The germline V and J ends were trimmed by 5 bases and 3 bases, with 19 bases remaining between them. This CDR3 comprises 16 residues. CDR1 and CDR2 from the germline V gene are SGHNT and YENEEA. DNA for the CDR3: TGTGCCAGCAGCGCGAGACAGTCCGCAATGGACTATGGCTACACCTTC. Residues: CASSARQSAMDYGYTF.

This clonotype was counted only a few times. V usage is TRBV28 and J usage is TRBJ2-2, with D possibly being TRBD1 or TRBD2 (6 bases each). Trimming shortened V by 7 bases and J by 5 bases, and 23 bases separated the two germline ends. Germline lookup yields CDR1 MDHEN and CDR2 SYDVKM. This CDR3 is 17 amino acids long. CDR3 nucleotide sequence: TGTGCCAGCACCTATCTACCCCGGGGGCCGCGGACCGGGGAGCTGTTTTTT. Residues: CASTYLPRGPRTGELFF.

The V call is TRBV18, the J call TRBJ2-7; TRBD1 agrees at 8 bases. The ends lost 2 bases at V and 4 bases at J; junction bases unmatched: 7. In germline, CDR1 is KGHSH, CDR2 LQKENI. The CDR3 is made up of 15 amino acids. CDR3 region: CASSPGLQGAYEQYF. CDR3 bases: TGTGCCAGCTCACCAGGATTGCAGGGGGCTTACGAGCAGTACTTC.

The J gene is TRBJ2-1, the V gene TRBV25-1; unclear D gene. The length of the CDR3 is 13 residues. V was shortened by 2 bases and J by 4 bases, with 6 bases between the two germline ends. Germline V gene lookup returns CDR1 MGHDK and CDR2 SYGVNS. DNA of the CDR3: TGTGCCAGCAGTGAAGGTGTATACAATGAGCAGTTCTTC. Its protein product is CASSEGVYNEQFF.

This clonotype was counted at least ten times. The rearrangement uses TRBV29-1 and TRBJ2-5; D uncertain. Trimming left V 4 bases short and J 4 bases short, with 7 bases between. The CDR3 is 11 residues long. Germline values: CDR1 SQVTM, CDR2 ANQGSEA. Written as DNA, the CDR3 is TGCAGCGTTGCGCGTGGAGAGACCCAGTACTTC. Protein product: CSVARGETQYF.

This clonotype showed up many times. The chain links TRBV7-9 to TRBJ1-4; no firm D call. The length of the CDR3 is 13 residues. Germline V gives CDR1 SEHNR, CDR2 FQNEAQ (reference sequence). V gave up 6 bases and J gave up 5 bases, with 10 bases separating them. The CDR3: CASSSERNEKLFF. CDR3 coding DNA: TGTGCCAGCAGTTCTGAGAGGAATGAAAAACTGTTTTTT.

This clonotype was seen many times. This chain links TRBV6-1 with TRBJ2-5, with 12 bases aligning to TRBD2. The CDR3 is 16 residues long. Germline lookup yields CDR1 MNHNS and CDR2 SASEGT. Trimming cost V 6 bases and J 5 bases; bases outside gene matches: 10. The CDR3 nucleotides are TGTGCCAGCAGCCAAACTAGCGGGAGGAATTTTGAGACCCAGTACTTC. Protein sequence: CASSQTSGRNFETQYF.

This clonotype was recorded at least ten times. The CDR3, as DNA: TGCGCCAGCAGCCCCCTGGAGTGGGGGGAGAAAGAGACCCAGTACTTC. It translates to CASSPLEWGEKETQYF. The chain uses TRBV4-1 and TRBJ2-5; tentative D call: TRBD2 (6 bases). The CDR3 is 16 residues long. Germline values: CDR1 MGHRA, CDR2 YSYEKL. The V and J ends lost 4 bases and 3 bases respectively, with 18 bases between them.

In its sample, this clonotype was seen many times. The rearrangement uses TRBV12-3 or TRBV12-4 and TRBJ1-1, with unresolved D. CDR3 length: 13 residues. The V end was cut by 5 bases, the J end by 4 bases, with 11 bases between. The CDR3, as DNA: TGTGCCAGCAGTGTAACAGTCCCCACTGAAGCTTTCTTT. It translates to CASSVTVPTEAFF.

This clonotype was seen many times. The V call is TRBV3-1, the J call TRBJ2-4; possible D gene TRBD1, 6 bases. Germline values: CDR1 LGHDT, CDR2 YNNKEL (reference sequence). This CDR3 is 14 amino acids long. The V end was cut by 1 base, the J end by 6 bases, with 10 bases between. CDR3 bases: TGTGCCAGCAGCCAAGGTCAGGGGACAAACATTCAGTACTTC. Protein: CASSQGQGTNIQYF.

This clonotype was counted ten times or more. The gene calls are TRBV5-5 and TRBJ1-6; weak D call: TRBD1 (5 bases). From germline, CDR1 is SGHKS and CDR2 YYEKEE (reference sequence). The V and J ends lost 4 bases and 14 bases respectively, with 16 bases between them. The CDR3 has 13 amino acids. As DNA, the CDR3 is TGTGCCAGCAGCCTCGGGGGTCTGGGCACCCTCCACTTT. It is translated as CASSLGGLGTLHF.

Ten or more counts support this clonotype. The rearrangement uses TRBV7-3 and TRBJ1-2, with 8 bases identical to TRBD1. The CDR3 is 15 amino acids. The V gene end was trimmed by 6 bases and the J gene end by 4 bases; junction bases not matched to a gene: 10. The germline V gene has CDR1 SGHTA and CDR2 FQGTGA. CDR3 sequence (DNA): TGTGCCAGCAGGATAAGGACAGGGTGGGGCTATGGCTACACCTTC. Translation gives CASRIRTGWGYGYTF.

The CDR3 DNA follows: TGCAGTGCTATCTTGGGGAATCTGAACACTGAAGCTTTCTTT. Its translation is CSAILGNLNTEAFF. The J gene is TRBJ1-1, the V gene TRBV20-1, with D hard to call. V was clipped by 4 bases and J by 0 bases, with 12 bases between them. CDR3 size: 14 residues. CDR1 is DFQATT and CDR2 is SNEGSKA in the germline V gene (reference sequence).

In its sample, this clonotype was seen many times. This chain links TRBV6-5 with TRBJ2-1, with D possibly TRBD2 on 5 matching bases. Germline V gives CDR1 MNHEY, CDR2 SVGAGI. V gave up 0 bases and J gave up 7 bases, with 7 bases separating them. The CDR3 is 13 amino acids. The CDR3 reads CASSYSGANEQFF. The DNA for the CDR3 is TGTGCCAGCAGTTACTCGGGAGCGAATGAGCAGTTCTTC.

This clonotype was seen only a few times. The chain employs TRBV7-3 and TRBJ2-3; 9 nucleotides match TRBD2. Germline values: CDR1 SGHTA, CDR2 FQGTGA. This CDR3 has 14 residues. The trim removed 4 bases at V and 4 bases at J, leaving 3 bases unmatched. The CDR3 nucleotides read TGTGCCAGCAGCTCGCGGGGGGGCCCAGATACGCAGTATTTT. This translates into CASSSRGGPDTQYF.

This chain connects TRBV12-3 or TRBV12-4 to TRBJ1-2; TRBD1 matches at 8 bases. There are 12 residues in the CDR3. J gave up 8 bases and V 5 bases, and 4 bases lay outside the gene matches. The chain's CDR3 is CASSAPGGGYTF. For the CDR3, the DNA is TGTGCCAGCAGTGCTCCAGGGGGCGGCTACACCTTC.

The gene calls are TRBV4-2 and TRBJ1-2; D is unresolved. The CDR3 length is 12 residues. Germline loops: CDR1 LGHNA, CDR2 YNFKEQ. V shed 1 base and J shed 8 bases, with 8 bases lying between them. CDR3 protein: CASSQGGRGYTF. The CDR3, as DNA: TGTGCCAGCAGCCAAGGCGGCCGGGGCTACACCTTC.

This clonotype was seen at least ten times. CDR3 region: CASSDAAGGGNQPQHF. The CDR3 DNA reads TGTGCCAGCAGTGATGCAGCGGGGGGAGGCAATCAGCCCCAGCATTTT. The V call is TRBV12-3 or TRBV12-4, the J call TRBJ1-5; TRBD1 is a possible D gene (5 bases). Trimming removed 5 bases at V and 2 bases at J, with 16 bases between. The CDR3 covers 16 residues.

This clonotype has ten or more counts. The chain recombines TRBV7-9 with TRBJ1-2; perhaps TRBD1 as D (5 bases). Germline V lookup: CDR1 SEHNR, CDR2 FQNEAQ (reference sequence). The CDR3 covers 14 residues. The V and J ends lost 0 bases and 8 bases respectively, with 13 bases between them. As DNA, the CDR3 is TGTGCCAGCAGCTTAGCGGCAGGGAGAGCGGGCTACACCTTC. It encodes CASSLAAGRAGYTF.

This clonotype was found many times. The chain couples TRBV11-2 to TRBJ2-7, with D perhaps matching TRBD2 (5 bases). Trimming cost V 1 base and J 3 bases, with 10 bases left between them. CDR3 length: 14 residues. Germline CDR1 is SGHAT and CDR2 is FQNNGV. The CDR3 sequence is CASSLGLGDYEQYF. The CDR3 region has the DNA TGTGCCAGCAGCTTAGGGCTCGGGGACTACGAGCAGTACTTC.

The genes are TRBV20-1 and TRBJ2-2; 7 bases are a match to TRBD2. V lost 3 bases, J lost 7 bases, and 5 bases stayed unmatched. CDR1 and CDR2 from the germline V gene are DFQATT and SNEGSKA (reference sequence). The CDR3 runs 13 residues. The CDR3 is CSASTGGGGELFF. CDR3 nucleotides: TGCAGTGCTAGTACCGGCGGGGGCGGGGAGCTGTTTTTT.